Presented here are 22 T cell receptor beta chains from one specimen sequenced in a study of cytomegalovirus exposure and HLA in healthy donors. The data were produced by immunoSEQ multiplex PCR, yet TCRdb's version contains in-frame clones alone and is incomplete. The sample lists under 250,000 clones; 70% to 90% were seen once. Specimen: PBMCs. All receptors come from a young woman in good health and CMV-seronegative.

At least ten counts were recorded for this clone. The chain has TRBV27 and TRBJ2-7; 11 bases map to TRBD1. The V segment lost 5 bases and the J segment 2 bases; nucleotides outside the gene matches: 8. This CDR3 spans 16 amino acids. Germline CDR1 MNHEY, CDR2 SMNVEV (reference sequence). The CDR3 region has the DNA TGTGCCAGCAGTCTACTCGGGACAGGGGGTACCTACGAGCAGTACTTC. It yields the protein CASSLLGTGGTYEQYF.

The V gene is TRBV25-1, the J gene TRBJ1-2, with TRBD1 matching over 7 bases. Germline V gene lookup returns CDR1 MGHDK and CDR2 SYGVNS. The V and J ends lost 7 bases and 8 bases, in that order; junction bases with no gene match: 16. There are 15 residues in the CDR3. Written as DNA, the CDR3 is TGTGCCAGCACCGATACGGCGACAGGGTGGAAAGGCTACACCTTC. This sequence encodes CASTDTATGWKGYTF.

V usage is TRBV6-1 and J usage is TRBJ1-3; D is unclear. The V gene's germline CDR1 is MNHNS and CDR2 SASEGT. Trimming pared 8 bases from V and 1 base from J, leaving 6 bases between. This CDR3 spans 12 amino acids. The CDR3 region is CASESSGNTIYF. The CDR3 DNA follows: TGTGCCAGCGAGTCGTCTGGAAACACCATATATTTT.

The V and J genes are TRBV29-1 and TRBJ2-6; no reliable D call. V was pared by 2 bases and J by 4 bases, with 9 bases between. Germline V gene lookup returns CDR1 SQVTM and CDR2 ANQGSEA. There are 14 residues in the CDR3. The CDR3 nucleotides read TGCAGCGTTGAACACCCGTCCGGGGCCAACGTCCTGACTTTC. Translation gives CSVEHPSGANVLTF.

V usage is TRBV18 and J usage is TRBJ1-1; 7 bases are shared with TRBD1. From germline, CDR1 is KGHSH and CDR2 LQKENI. The CDR3 spans 15 residues. The V gene end was trimmed by 2 bases and the J gene end by 6 bases; junction bases not matched to a gene: 9. The CDR3 protein is CASSPLTGTVAEAFF. The CDR3 bases are TGTGCCAGCTCACCATTGACAGGGACCGTGGCTGAAGCTTTCTTT.

The chain carries TRBV6-5 and TRBJ1-4; no firm D call. This CDR3 has 13 amino acids. V was clipped by 6 bases and J by 2 bases, with 7 bases between them. Germline loops: CDR1 MNHEY, CDR2 SVGAGI. Here the CDR3 DNA reads TGTGCCAGCAGACGGTTTACTAATGAAAAACTGTTTTTT. It specifies CASRRFTNEKLFF.

The chain carries TRBV6-5 and TRBJ1-6; D remains ambiguous. This CDR3 region has 14 residues. Germline-derived CDR1 and CDR2 are MNHEY and SVGAGI. Between the trimmed V and J ends, which lost 6 bases and 7 bases, there was a span of 13 bases. CDR3 in DNA: TGTGCCAGCAGCTCCGGACGGAGGAATTCACCCCTCCACTTT. It is translated as CASSSGRRNSPLHF.

Concerning this clone: The junction departs from the called germline gene at one end, perhaps through a read error. The chain is built from TRBV13 and TRBJ2-7; TRBD1 or TRBD2 may be the D gene (5 bases each). The CDR3 is made up of 14 amino acids. From germline, CDR1 is PRHDT and CDR2 FYEKMQ (reference sequence). The CDR3 DNA follows: TGTGCCAGCAGCCCGGGACCGGAGGTTCCTTGGTACGACTTC. It translates to CASSPGPEVPWYDF.

The genes are TRBV29-1 and TRBJ1-1, with D possibly being TRBD1 (6 bases). Germline CDR1 is SQVTM and CDR2 is ANQGSEA. The V gene lost 6 bases and the J gene lost 12 bases, with 17 bases spanning the gap. The CDR3 has 11 residues. The CDR3 DNA sequence: TGCAGCGTGAGGGGGGAATTCGTCTCTTTCTTT. Its translation is CSVRGEFVSFF.

This clone was found once. V gene TRBV30 combines with J gene TRBJ2-3; D gene unclear. The V end lost 4 bases, the J end lost 3 bases, and 11 bases lay between the germline ends. CDR3 length: 13 residues. CDR1 is GTSNPN, CDR2 SVGIG, per germline (reference sequence). CDR3 region: CAWKWRGTDTQYF. The CDR3 region has the DNA TGTGCCTGGAAGTGGCGCGGTACAGATACGCAGTATTTT.

This sequence joins TRBV29-1 and TRBJ1-1, with D uncertain. CDR1 is SQVTM and CDR2 is ANQGSEA in the germline V gene. The CDR3 covers 13 residues. Trimming removed 6 bases from V and 0 bases from J, with 11 bases in between. The CDR3 is CSVGRNLNTEAFF. In DNA, the CDR3 is TGCAGCGTCGGGAGGAACTTGAACACTGAAGCTTTCTTT.

The J gene is TRBJ2-6, the V gene TRBV27; D gene unclear. The CDR3 spans 16 residues. Germline loops: CDR1 MNHEY, CDR2 SMNVEV (reference sequence). The ends were cut back, 6 bases at V and 0 bases at J, with 12 bases in the middle. This CDR3 is CASSRMDHSGANVLTF. In nucleotides, the CDR3 is TGTGCCAGCAGCCGAATGGACCACTCTGGGGCCAACGTCCTGACTTTC.

This clone occurred a few times. V usage is TRBV6-5 and J usage is TRBJ1-2; D ambiguous. The CDR3 runs to 15 residues. Germline values: CDR1 MNHEY, CDR2 SVGAGI. V was clipped by 7 bases and J by 5 bases, with 20 bases between them. The CDR3 loop is CASKERLGIWYGYTF. The CDR3 coding sequence is TGTGCCAGCAAGGAACGCCTGGGAATATGGTATGGCTACACCTTC.

The chain has TRBV5-1 and TRBJ1-2, with TRBD1 matching over 10 bases. Germline V gene lookup returns CDR1 SGHRS and CDR2 YFSETQ. This CDR3 has 15 amino acids. J was trimmed by 2 bases and V by 5 bases; bases with no gene match: 6. The CDR3 DNA reads TGCGCCAGCAGTCCAGCGGGACAGGGGAACTATGGCTACACCTTC. It encodes CASSPAGQGNYGYTF.

V is TRBV2 and J is TRBJ2-1; D gene unclear. CDR3 length: 14 amino acids. V shed 4 bases and J shed 7 bases, with 14 bases lying between them. Per germline, CDR1 SNHLY and CDR2 FYNNEI. The CDR3 DNA sequence: TGTGCCAGCAGTGCCCGAAGTGTTTTGAATGAGCAGTTCTTC. Translated: CASSARSVLNEQFF.

This clone has just a few counts. V is TRBV28 and J is TRBJ1-1; no reliable D call. Trimming cost V 5 bases and J 4 bases, with 11 bases left between them. The CDR3 contains 13 residues. CDR1 is MDHEN, CDR2 SYDVKM, per germline. The DNA for the CDR3 is TGTGCCAGCAGTCCATATGAGGGCACTGAAGCTTTCTTT. Protein sequence: CASSPYEGTEAFF. Complete variable domain (other parts from reference TRBV28 and TRBJ1-1): DVKVTQSSRYLVKRTGEKVFLECVQDMDHENMFWYRQDPGLGLRLIYFSYDVKMKEKGDIPEGYSVSREKKERFSLILESASTNQTSMYLCASSPYEGTEAFFGQGTRLTVV.

This clone was counted once. The J gene is TRBJ1-4, the V gene TRBV5-1, with D possibly being TRBD1 (5 bases). The CDR3 covers 16 residues. CDR1 is SGHRS and CDR2 is YFSETQ in the germline V gene. V shed 1 base and J shed 7 bases, with 17 bases lying between them. For the CDR3, the DNA is TGCGCCAGCAGCTTGACTTCCGGGACGGGGTCTGAAAAACTGTTTTTT. Translating gives CASSLTSGTGSEKLFF.

The CDR3 sequence: CASSPGGTRRIDEQFF. In DNA, the CDR3 is TGTGCCAGCAGCCCGGGAGGGACTAGGAGGATTGATGAGCAGTTCTTC. The chain carries TRBV5-4 and TRBJ2-1; 8 bases match TRBD2. This CDR3 is built from 16 residues. Germline lookup yields CDR1 SGHNT and CDR2 YYREEE (reference sequence). V dropped 4 bases and J dropped 8; count of bases not matched to a gene: 14.

This chain joins TRBV2 and TRBJ1-4; 7 bases line up with TRBD1. The CDR3 consists of 15 residues. In germline, CDR1 is SNHLY, CDR2 FYNNEI. V lost 3 bases to trimming and J lost 3 bases; unmatched junction nucleotides: 4. DNA for the CDR3: TGTGCCAGCAGTGATGACAGGGTCCCTAATGAAAAACTGTTTTTT. Its protein product is CASSDDRVPNEKLFF.

The chain employs TRBV5-1 and TRBJ1-1, with D possibly matching TRBD1 (5 bases). CDR1 is SGHRS and CDR2 is YFSETQ in the germline V gene. The CDR3 consists of 15 residues. With 6 bases removed from V and 0 bases from J, the gap between germline ends came to 15 bases. The CDR3 coding sequence is TGCGCCAGCAAAATCGGGACGGGGGTGAACACTGAAGCTTTCTTT. The encoded protein is CASKIGTGVNTEAFF.

V is TRBV5-5 and J is TRBJ2-7; D perhaps matches TRBD2 (5 bases). Germline CDR1 SGHKS, CDR2 YYEKEE (reference sequence). Trimming took off 4 bases at V and 3 bases at J, with 17 bases between the two ends. This CDR3 spans 15 amino acids. The CDR3 loop reads CASSGRSGASYEQYF. DNA of the CDR3: TGTGCCAGCAGCGGCCGGAGCGGCGCTAGCTACGAGCAGTACTTC.

This chain joins TRBV19 and TRBJ2-6, with unresolved D. CDR1 and CDR2 (germline): LNHDA, SQIVND (reference sequence). The length of the CDR3 is 15 residues. V was shortened by 4 bases and J by 1 base, with 8 bases between the two germline ends. CDR3 bases: TGTGCCAGTAGTACTGGACGGTCTGGGGCCAACGTCCTGACTTTC. Translating gives CASSTGRSGANVLTF.